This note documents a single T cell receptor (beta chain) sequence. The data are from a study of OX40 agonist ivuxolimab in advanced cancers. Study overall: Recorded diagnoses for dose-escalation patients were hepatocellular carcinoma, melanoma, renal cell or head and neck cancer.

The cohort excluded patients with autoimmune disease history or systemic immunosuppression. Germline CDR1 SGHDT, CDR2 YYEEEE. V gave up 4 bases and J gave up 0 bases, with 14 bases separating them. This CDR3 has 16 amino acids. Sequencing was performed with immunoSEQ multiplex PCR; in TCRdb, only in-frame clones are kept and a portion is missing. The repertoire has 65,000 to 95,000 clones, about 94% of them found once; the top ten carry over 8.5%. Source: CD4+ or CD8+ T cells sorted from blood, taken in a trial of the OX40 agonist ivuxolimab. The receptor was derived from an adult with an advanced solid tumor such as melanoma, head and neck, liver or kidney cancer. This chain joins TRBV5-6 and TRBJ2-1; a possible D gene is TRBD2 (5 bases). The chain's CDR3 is CASSRRRLLSYNEQFF. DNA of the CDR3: TGTGCCAGCAGCCGGAGGAGGCTCCTCTCCTACAATGAGCAGTTCTTC.